Given below is one T cell receptor beta chain in context. Its matching antigen is unknown. Germline lookup yields CDR1 LNHDA and CDR2 SQIVND (reference sequence). The V segment lost 7 bases and the J segment 5 bases; nucleotides outside the gene matches: 10. There are 14 residues in the CDR3. The data were obtained in a study of cytomegalovirus exposure and HLA in healthy donors. Likely unrecorded immune exposures existed in these nominally healthy donors. Notes on the study in general: Later analysis identified several of the most significant clusters that appeared linked to common viral pathogens.

PCR employed 60 Vbeta and 13 Jbeta primers. In the authors' methods: Per a later analysis, the number of unique TCR beta chains was roughly 87 million, of which around 9.9 million were shared. Data came from immunoSEQ multiplex PCR; TCRdb stores just in-frame clones and leaves some out. That table supplies the V and J calls and clone size; D and trimming were determined from the DNA. The table for this sample gives roughly 34,000 clones. This sequence was found in a man aged 40-55 years in good health and CMV-seronegative. Sequencing was performed on PBMCs. The rearrangement uses TRBV19 and TRBJ1-1; the match to TRBD1 covers 7 bases. The CDR3 bases are TGTGCCAGTATCACCGACAGGGTTCCAACTGAAGCTTTCTTT. It translates to CASITDRVPTEAFF.